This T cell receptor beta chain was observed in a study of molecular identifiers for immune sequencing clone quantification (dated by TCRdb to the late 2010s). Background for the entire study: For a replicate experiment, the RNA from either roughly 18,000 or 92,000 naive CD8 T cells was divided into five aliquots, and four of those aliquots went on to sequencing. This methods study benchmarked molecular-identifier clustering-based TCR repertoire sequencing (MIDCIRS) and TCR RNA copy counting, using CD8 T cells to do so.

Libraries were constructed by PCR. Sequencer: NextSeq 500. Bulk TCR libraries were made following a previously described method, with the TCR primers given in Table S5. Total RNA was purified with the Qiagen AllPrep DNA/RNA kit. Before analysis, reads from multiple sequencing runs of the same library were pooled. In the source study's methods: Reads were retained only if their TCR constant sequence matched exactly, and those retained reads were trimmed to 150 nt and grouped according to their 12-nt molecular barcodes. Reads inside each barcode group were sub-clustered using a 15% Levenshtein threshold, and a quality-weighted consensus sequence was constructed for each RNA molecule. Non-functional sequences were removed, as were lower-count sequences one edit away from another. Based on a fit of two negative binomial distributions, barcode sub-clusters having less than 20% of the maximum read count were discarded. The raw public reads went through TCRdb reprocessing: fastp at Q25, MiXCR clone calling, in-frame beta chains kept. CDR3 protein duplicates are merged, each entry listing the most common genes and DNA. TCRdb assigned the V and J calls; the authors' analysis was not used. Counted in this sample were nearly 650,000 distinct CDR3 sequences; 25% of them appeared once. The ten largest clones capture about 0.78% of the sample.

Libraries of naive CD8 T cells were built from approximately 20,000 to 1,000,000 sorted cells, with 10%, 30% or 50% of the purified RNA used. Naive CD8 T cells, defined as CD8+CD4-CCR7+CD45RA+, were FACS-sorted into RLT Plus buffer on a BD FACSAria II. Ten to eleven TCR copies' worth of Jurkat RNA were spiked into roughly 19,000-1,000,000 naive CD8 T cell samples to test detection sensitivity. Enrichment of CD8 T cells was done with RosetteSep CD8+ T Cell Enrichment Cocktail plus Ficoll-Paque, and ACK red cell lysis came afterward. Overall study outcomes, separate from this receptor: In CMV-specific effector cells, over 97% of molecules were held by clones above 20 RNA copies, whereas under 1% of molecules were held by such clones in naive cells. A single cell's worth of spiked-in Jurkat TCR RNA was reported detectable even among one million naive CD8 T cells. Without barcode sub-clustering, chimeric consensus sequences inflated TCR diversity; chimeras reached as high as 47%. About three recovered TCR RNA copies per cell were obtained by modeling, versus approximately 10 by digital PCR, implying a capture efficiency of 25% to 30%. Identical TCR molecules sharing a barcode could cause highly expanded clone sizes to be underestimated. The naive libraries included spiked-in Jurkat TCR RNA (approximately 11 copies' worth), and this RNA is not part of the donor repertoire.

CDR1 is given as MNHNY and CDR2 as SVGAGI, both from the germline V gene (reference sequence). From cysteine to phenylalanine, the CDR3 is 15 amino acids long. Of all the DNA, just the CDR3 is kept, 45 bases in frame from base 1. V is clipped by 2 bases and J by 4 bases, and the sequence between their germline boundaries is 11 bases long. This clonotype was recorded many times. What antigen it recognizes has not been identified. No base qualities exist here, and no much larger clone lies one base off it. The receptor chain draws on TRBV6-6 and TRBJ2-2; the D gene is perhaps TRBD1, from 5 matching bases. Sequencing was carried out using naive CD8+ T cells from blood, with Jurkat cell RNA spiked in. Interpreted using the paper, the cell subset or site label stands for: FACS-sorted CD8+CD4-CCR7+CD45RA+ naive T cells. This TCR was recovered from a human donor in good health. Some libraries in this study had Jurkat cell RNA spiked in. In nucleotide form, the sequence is TGTGCCAGCAGTTACGCCCAGGGTGGCACCGGGGAGCTGTTTTTT. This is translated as CASSYAQGGTGELFF.